This TCR beta chain was identified during a study of CD8+ T cells in alopecia areata. Whole-study findings and limits: Relative to mice, TCR sharing across patients was less clear, a difference possibly HLA-related.

As regards this clone: Its target is not known.

Following RNA extraction, reverse transcription yielded cDNA that acted as the sequencing template. Libraries were prepared by immunoSEQ multiplex PCR; TCRdb keeps only in-frame clonotypes and omits some of them. The table has fewer than 250,000 clones, around two fifths seen once; the top ten hold 2.6%. The length of the CDR3 is 15 residues. V gave up 0 bases and J gave up 4 bases; unmatched junction bases: 6. Germline-derived CDR1 and CDR2 are SQVTM and ANQGSEA. Treatment described: oral pan-JAK inhibitor, 5-10 mg twice daily. This clonotype was sampled from a human donor with alopecia areata. The rearrangement joins TRBV29-1 to TRBJ1-2, with 9 bases lining up with TRBD1. Source: CD4+ T cells sorted from blood, taken at approximately week 39, from a patient treated with tofacitinib. CDR3 sequence: CSVEDNRGRSYGYTF. The CDR3 DNA follows: TGCAGCGTTGAAGATAACAGGGGGCGCAGCTATGGCTACACCTTC. The whole variable domain, remainder taken from reference TRBV29-1 and TRBJ1-2, is SAVISQKPSRDICQRGTSLTIQCQVDSQVTMMFWYRQQPGQSLTLIATANQGSEATYESGFVIDKFPISRPNLTFSTLTVSNMSPEDSSIYLCSVEDNRGRSYGYTFGSGTRLTVV.